This TCR beta chain came from a study of T cell responses to AZD1222 COVID-19 vaccine. As for the study in general: Analyses pooled second doses at about 4 or about 12 weeks. Study-level results: Breadth and depth of Spike-specific TCRs rose after two AZD1222 doses. Among the donors, most were white British and more were female, and clonal diversity was possibly underestimated. Nearly half of spike-specific TCRs reportedly target variant regions that are unmutated in the B.1.351 and B.1.1.7 variants.

The CDR3 has 17 amino acids. The junction had 10 bases not matched to a gene; V was cut back by 0 bases and J by 5 bases. CDR1 is SGHRS and CDR2 is YFSETQ in the germline V gene. Only in-frame clones appear in the TCRdb table, and some are missing; sequencing was by immunoSEQ multiplex PCR. The sample yields tens of thousands of clones, 70% to 90% seen once. For this clone: What it binds is unknown.

The sequence was obtained from an adult in good health. Sequenced here: peripheral blood, sampled on day 0 of AZD1222 vaccination. The rearrangement joins TRBV5-1 to TRBJ2-1; TRBD2 agrees at 8 bases. CDR3 sequence: CASSLASSGGGHNEQFF. CDR3 nucleotide sequence: TGCGCCAGCAGCTTGGCCTCAAGCGGGGGAGGCCACAATGAGCAGTTCTTC.